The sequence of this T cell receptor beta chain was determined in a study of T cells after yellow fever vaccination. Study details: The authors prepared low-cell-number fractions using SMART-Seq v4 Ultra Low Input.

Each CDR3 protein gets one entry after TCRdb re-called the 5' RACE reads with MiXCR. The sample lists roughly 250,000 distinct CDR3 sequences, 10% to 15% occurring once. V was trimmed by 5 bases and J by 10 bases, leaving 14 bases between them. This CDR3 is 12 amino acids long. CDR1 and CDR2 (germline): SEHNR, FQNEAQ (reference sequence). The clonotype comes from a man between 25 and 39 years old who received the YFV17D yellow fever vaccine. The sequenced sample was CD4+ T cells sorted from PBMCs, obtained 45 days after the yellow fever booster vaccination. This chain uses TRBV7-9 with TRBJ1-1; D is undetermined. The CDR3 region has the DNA TGTGCCAGCAGCCCGACCCTGGAGGCAGCTTTCTTT. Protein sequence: CASSPTLEAAFF.